This T cell receptor (beta chain) emerged from a study of blood T cell repertoires in COVID-19. Turning to the study itself: PBMCs, B-cell-depleted T cells, or T cells were the source of the cDNA or gDNA that made up the material.

Only in-frame clones appear in the TCRdb table, and some are missing; sequencing was by immunoSEQ multiplex PCR. In the table there are some 270,000 clones, 84% of which are singletons. Trimming cost V 5 bases and J 5 bases; bases outside gene matches: 4. The germline V gene encodes CDR1 KGHDR and CDR2 SFDVKD. The CDR3 extends over 14 amino acids. Sequenced sample: peripheral blood. This chain joins TRBV24-1 and TRBJ2-5, with 10 positions matching TRBD2. This TCR derives from a person aged 65 to 79 with COVID-19, enrolled during active disease. The CDR3 nucleotides are TGTGCCACCAGTGGTAGCGGGAGGACTGAGACCCAGTACTTC. This sequence encodes CATSGSGRTETQYF.